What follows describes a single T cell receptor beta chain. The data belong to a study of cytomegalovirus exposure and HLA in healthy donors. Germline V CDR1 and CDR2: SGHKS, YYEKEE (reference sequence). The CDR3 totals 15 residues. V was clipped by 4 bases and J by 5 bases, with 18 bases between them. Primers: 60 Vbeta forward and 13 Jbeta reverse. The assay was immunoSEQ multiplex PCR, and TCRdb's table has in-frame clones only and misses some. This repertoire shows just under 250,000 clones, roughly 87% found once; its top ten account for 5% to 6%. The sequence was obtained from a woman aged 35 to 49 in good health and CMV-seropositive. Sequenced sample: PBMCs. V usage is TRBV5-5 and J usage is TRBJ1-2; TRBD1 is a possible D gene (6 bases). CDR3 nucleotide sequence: TGTGCCAGCAGCGTAGCCGGGACACAGCGTTATGGCTACACCTTC. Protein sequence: CASSVAGTQRYGYTF.